Each of the 22 T cell receptor beta chains below was sequenced from the same sample in a study of T-cell memory formation after mild COVID-19. One entry per CDR3 protein, called by TCRdb with MiXCR from the 5' RACE reads. The top ten hold around a fifth of the sample, which has roughly 280,000 distinct CDR3 sequences, less than 9.5% seen once. Specimen: PBMCs or a T cell subset sorted from them (not recorded which). The receptors derive from a young man who had mild COVID-19 (a few samples of this study predate the infection). Cell type and time point are not known.

There are many counts of this clonotype. The rearrangement uses TRBV5-5 and TRBJ1-1, with D perhaps TRBD1 (6 bases). Trimming removed 2 bases at V and 6 bases at J, with 17 bases between. Germline V gene sequence: CDR1 SGHKS, CDR2 YYEKEE (reference sequence). The length of the CDR3 is 15 residues. CDR3 sequence reads: CASSLTQGFEPEAFF. As DNA, the CDR3 is TGTGCCAGCAGCTTAACCCAGGGGTTTGAACCTGAAGCTTTCTTT.

This clonotype was picked up many times. The V and J genes are TRBV7-3 and TRBJ2-3; D not resolved. Germline loops: CDR1 SGHTA, CDR2 FQGTGA. The CDR3 totals 12 residues. Trimming cost V 4 bases and J 8 bases, with 10 bases left between them. DNA for the CDR3: TGTGCCAGCAGCTCTGGGCTGGCTACGCAGTATTTT. Translation: CASSSGLATQYF.

A few counts support this clonotype. The chain carries TRBV20-1 and TRBJ1-2; TRBD1 aligns across 7 bases. The CDR3 loop spans 14 amino acids. Losses at the gene ends were 6 bases for V and 7 bases for J; bases not matched to a gene: 14. Per the germline V gene, CDR1 is DFQATT and CDR2 is SNEGSKA (reference sequence). CDR3 sequence (DNA): TGCAGTGCCCACGTTAACCTGGCAGGGGGTGGCTACACCTTC. Translation gives CSAHVNLAGGGYTF.

The chain uses TRBV24-1 and TRBJ2-3; possible D gene TRBD2, 5 bases. V was shortened by 3 bases and J by 5 bases, with 14 bases between the two germline ends. The CDR3 runs 15 residues. Germline CDR1 reads KGHDR; CDR2 reads SFDVKD. CDR3 protein: CATSDPAGVGDTQYF. Here the CDR3 DNA reads TGTGCCACCAGTGATCCGGCGGGCGTAGGAGATACGCAGTATTTT.

The chain employs TRBV7-8 and TRBJ2-5; TRBD1 matches at 7 bases. This CDR3 comprises 14 residues. Unmatched junction bases numbered 7, after V lost 7 bases and J lost 2 bases. The germline CDR1 and CDR2 sequences are SGHVS and FQNEAQ. The CDR3 coding sequence is TGTGCCAGCACCCTCAGCAGGGGGCAAGAGACCCAGTACTTC. It encodes CASTLSRGQETQYF. Using reference TRBV7-8 and TRBJ2-5 for the parts outside the CDR3, the full variable domain is GAGVSQSPRYKVAKRGQDVALRCDPISGHVSLFWYQQALGQGPEFLTYFQNEAQLDKSGLPSDRFFAERPEGSVSTLKIQRTQQEDSAVYLCASTLSRGQETQYFGPGTRLLVL.

The J gene is TRBJ2-2, the V gene TRBV9, with 8 positions matching TRBD2. In germline, CDR1 is SGDLS, CDR2 YYNGEE. The junction had 4 bases not matched to a gene; V was cut back by 3 bases and J by 6 bases. The CDR3 is 14 residues long. For the CDR3, the DNA is TGTGCCAGCAGCGCTCCCGGGGGGGCCGGGGAGCTGTTTTTT. Protein sequence: CASSAPGGAGELFF.

This clonotype was seen more than once but under ten times. The J gene is TRBJ2-2, the V gene TRBV6-5, with 9 bases lining up with TRBD1. The junction had 2 bases not matched to a gene; V was cut back by 6 bases and J by 6 bases. Germline V gene data show CDR1 as MNHEY and CDR2 as SVGAGI. The CDR3 length is 13 residues. CDR3 sequence: CASRRQGAGELFF. CDR3 in DNA: TGTGCCAGCAGGAGACAGGGGGCCGGGGAGCTGTTTTTT.

This rearrangement joins TRBV11-2 to TRBJ1-4; TRBD1 might be the D (6 bases). CDR1 and CDR2 (germline): SGHAT, FQNNGV. The CDR3 contains 17 residues. V dropped 1 base and J dropped 6 bases, with 18 bases sitting between them. The CDR3 DNA sequence: TGTGCCAGCAGCTTAGGCCCGTACAGGGTCACGGATGAAAAACTGTTTTTT. It translates to CASSLGPYRVTDEKLFF.

This chain uses TRBV29-1 with TRBJ2-7; D is uncertain. The CDR3 loop spans 11 amino acids. Germline V CDR1 and CDR2: SQVTM, ANQGSEA. Trimming cost V 5 bases and J 3 bases, with 8 bases left between them. The CDR3 coding sequence is TGCAGCGTTTACACCTTCTACGAGCAGTACTTC. It yields the protein CSVYTFYEQYF.

In this sample, this clonotype turned up a few times. The J gene is TRBJ1-2, the V gene TRBV10-3, with D unresolved. This CDR3 has 14 amino acids. In germline, CDR1 is ENHRY, CDR2 SYGVKD. Between the trimmed V and J ends, which lost 7 bases and 4 bases, there was a span of 16 bases. CDR3 region: CAITSGVKGYGYTF. The CDR3 DNA reads TGTGCCATCACCTCTGGGGTGAAAGGCTATGGCTACACCTTC.

The chain combines TRBV7-6 with TRBJ2-1; D tentatively fits TRBD1 or TRBD2 (5 bases each). Germline V CDR1 and CDR2: SGHVS, FNYEAQ. The CDR3 totals 14 residues. The V end was cut by 8 bases, the J end by 6 bases, with 17 bases between. CDR3 sequence reads: CASSTEGFGNEQFF. For the CDR3, the DNA is TGTGCCAGCTCAACCGAGGGGTTCGGCAATGAGCAGTTCTTC. Filled out from reference TRBV7-6 and TRBJ2-1, the complete variable domain reads GAGVSQSPRYKVTKRGQDVALRCDPISGHVSLYWYRQALGQGPEFLTYFNYEAQQDKSGLPNDRFSAERPEGSISTLTIQRTEQRDSAMYRCASSTEGFGNEQFFGPGTRLTVL.

The chain links TRBV19 to TRBJ1-4; no clear D gene. The CDR3 extends over 17 amino acids. Germline V gives CDR1 LNHDA, CDR2 SQIVND (reference sequence). Trimming shortened V by 2 bases and J by 8 bases, and 21 bases separated the two germline ends. The CDR3 loop reads CASSIFRGNPMDEKLFF. The CDR3 DNA sequence: TGTGCCAGTAGTATATTTCGCGGCAACCCGATGGACGAAAAACTGTTTTTT.

This chain connects TRBV19 to TRBJ2-3; TRBD2 might be the D (5 bases). Germline values: CDR1 LNHDA, CDR2 SQIVND (reference sequence). The CDR3 runs to 16 residues. The V and J ends lost 5 bases and 0 bases respectively, with 15 bases between them. CDR3 loop: CASSPRVAMSTDTQYF. The CDR3 nucleotides read TGTGCCAGTAGTCCTCGGGTAGCGATGAGCACAGATACGCAGTATTTT. Complete variable domain (other parts from reference TRBV19 and TRBJ2-3): DGGITQSPKYLFRKEGQNVTLSCEQNLNHDAMYWYRQDPGQGLRLIYYSQIVNDFQKGDIAEGYSVSREKKESFPLTVTSAQKNPTAFYLCASSPRVAMSTDTQYFGPGTRLTVL.

CDR3 residues: CASSLAGGGGAEAFF. CDR3 nucleotide sequence: TGTGCCAGCAGCTTAGCGGGGGGAGGCGGGGCTGAAGCTTTCTTT. This chain uses TRBV7-9 with TRBJ1-1; possibly TRBD1 for D (5 bases). Germline loops: CDR1 SEHNR, CDR2 FQNEAQ (reference sequence). The CDR3 consists of 15 residues. Trimming left V 0 bases short and J 6 bases short, with 14 bases between.

The chain has TRBV20-1 and TRBJ1-4; D is unclear. There are 12 residues in the CDR3. CDR1 is DFQATT, CDR2 SNEGSKA, per germline (reference sequence). V was trimmed by 5 bases and J by 6 bases, leaving 10 bases between them. The CDR3 region has the DNA TGCAGTGCTTCGGACGGCGATGAAAAACTGTTTTTT. It translates to CSASDGDEKLFF.

Note on this clonotype: Germline is not matched at one junction end, which may reflect a read error. This rearrangement joins TRBV18 to TRBJ2-5; D is undetermined. The CDR3 contains 13 residues. The V gene's germline CDR1 is KGHSH and CDR2 LQKENI. The CDR3 sequence is CASAPTNGETQYF. CDR3 nucleotides: TGTGCCAGCGCACCTACGAATGGGGAGACCCAGTACTTC.

This clonotype was seen at least ten times. The V gene is TRBV5-1, the J gene TRBJ2-7, with TRBD2 identical over 7 bases. V was pared by 4 bases and J by 6 bases, with 13 bases of the junction left unmatched. Germline V gives CDR1 SGHRS, CDR2 YFSETQ. The length of the CDR3 is 15 residues. CDR3 sequence reads: CASSPAGTTKGEQYF. The CDR3 DNA is TGCGCCAGCAGCCCTGCCGGGACTACGAAGGGCGAGCAGTACTTC.

This sequence joins TRBV6-5 and TRBJ2-3, with a weak D call TRBD2 (5 bases). Trimming stripped 6 bases from V and 4 bases from J, with 14 bases between. CDR1 MNHEY and CDR2 SVGAGI come from the germline V gene. The CDR3 length is 14 residues. CDR3 sequence (DNA): TGTGCCAGCAGGTCCGATCTAGCTTCAGATACGCAGTATTTT. This translates into CASRSDLASDTQYF.

This clonotype was detected ten times or more. The chain uses TRBV7-9 and TRBJ2-7; D remains unclear. This CDR3 comprises 13 residues. CDR1 and CDR2 from the germline V gene are SEHNR and FQNEAQ (reference sequence). V was cut by 5 bases and J by 0 bases, with 8 bases left in between. The CDR3 nucleotides read TGTGCCAGCAGCCGGCAAGTCTCCTACGAGCAGTACTTC. Translated, it gives CASSRQVSYEQYF.

This clonotype has a handful of counts. The chain has TRBV12-3 or TRBV12-4 and TRBJ1-6; possible D gene TRBD1, 5 bases. This CDR3 region has 10 residues. Between the trimmed V and J ends, which lost 7 bases and 13 bases, there was a span of 8 bases. The CDR3 DNA reads as TGTGCCAGCAACGAGGGGCCCCTCCACTTT. Encoded protein: CASNEGPLHF.

The chain combines TRBV10-1 with TRBJ2-2; D ambiguous. CDR1 and CDR2 from the germline V gene are WNHNN and SYGVQD (reference sequence). The CDR3 extends over 14 amino acids. V lost 4 bases and J 6 bases, leaving 12 bases between the germline ends. CDR3 amino acids: CASSGNKSPGELFF. DNA of the CDR3: TGCGCCAGCAGTGGTAACAAGTCCCCCGGGGAGCTGTTTTTT.

This clonotype was picked up many times. This chain links TRBV5-1 with TRBJ1-1, with D uncertain. The CDR3 has 14 amino acids. V shed 3 bases and J shed 5 bases, with 14 bases lying between them. From germline, CDR1 is SGHRS and CDR2 YFSETQ. CDR3 sequence (DNA): TGCGCCAGCAGCTCCATCCCCGGGGAGACTGAAGCTTTCTTT. The encoded protein is CASSSIPGETEAFF.